These 26 T cell receptor beta chains were sequenced from one sample in a study of T-cell memory formation after mild COVID-19. TCRdb reprocessed the 5' RACE reads with MiXCR, giving one entry per CDR3 protein. Among about 210,000 distinct CDR3 sequences listed, under 30% were seen once. The sequenced material came from PBMCs or a T cell subset sorted from them (not recorded which). The origin of the receptors is an adult woman who had mild COVID-19 (a few samples of this study predate the infection). Cell type and time point are not known.

J is TRBJ2-5 and V is TRBV5-1; 7 nucleotides agree with TRBD1. Per the germline V gene, CDR1 is SGHRS and CDR2 is YFSETQ. With 0 bases clipped from V and 4 bases from J, the junction kept 15 bases outside the gene matches. This CDR3 has 18 residues. The CDR3 nucleotides are TGCGCCAGCAGCTTGGTAACAGGGGCTTCACAGAGGGCAGAGACCCAGTACTTC. Protein product: CASSLVTGASQRAETQYF. Complete variable domain (other parts from reference TRBV5-1 and TRBJ2-5): KAGVTQTPRYLIKTRGQQVTLSCSPISGHRSVSWYQQTPGQGLQFLFEYFSETQRNKGNFPGRFSGRQFSNSRSEMNVSTLELGDSALYLCASSLVTGASQRAETQYFGPGTRLLVL.

In this sample, this clonotype turned up a few times. J is TRBJ2-1 and V is TRBV11-2; TRBD1 is a possible D gene (6 bases). V lost 3 bases, J lost 8 bases, and 11 bases lay in between. The CDR3 sequence is 13 residues long. Germline assignment: CDR1 SGHAT and CDR2 FQNNGV. As DNA, the CDR3 is TGTGCCAGCAGCTTCTCGAGGGGGTATGAGCAGTTCTTC. Residues: CASSFSRGYEQFF.

The V and J genes are TRBV30 and TRBJ1-3; 7 bases fit TRBD1. This CDR3 spans 20 amino acids. Germline lookup yields CDR1 GTSNPN and CDR2 SVGIG (reference sequence). The V segment lost 0 bases and the J segment 3 bases; nucleotides outside the gene matches: 20. This chain's CDR3 is CAWSVSWATGRESFGNTIYF. CDR3 DNA sequence: TGTGCCTGGAGTGTAAGTTGGGCGACAGGGCGAGAAAGCTTTGGAAACACCATATATTTT.

This clonotype appeared a few times. CDR3 coding DNA: TGCAGCGCGAGGGACCGGGACAGGGCCTACGAGCAGTACTTC. This gives the protein CSARDRDRAYEQYF. The rearrangement uses TRBV29-1 and TRBJ2-7; 9 bases match TRBD1. The trim removed 7 bases at V and 2 bases at J, leaving 9 bases unmatched. This CDR3 has 14 residues. CDR1 and CDR2 from the germline V gene are SQVTM and ANQGSEA.

This clonotype was recorded many times. This rearrangement joins TRBV14 to TRBJ2-4; no clear D gene. Germline V gene data show CDR1 as SGHDN and CDR2 as FVKESK. This CDR3 has 12 amino acids. V lost 4 bases to trimming and J lost 12 bases, with 13 bases between them. The CDR3 reads CASSPDNSRQYF. In DNA form, the CDR3 reads TGTGCCAGCAGCCCCGACAACAGTCGTCAGTACTTC.

This chain joins TRBV7-9 and TRBJ1-1, with D perhaps TRBD1 (6 bases). This CDR3 spans 16 amino acids. Germline V gene lookup returns CDR1 SEHNR and CDR2 FQNEAQ (reference sequence). Between the trimmed V and J ends, which lost 1 base and 0 bases, there was a span of 12 bases. CDR3 coding DNA: TGTGCCAGCAGCTTAGAGGGTGCAGGGGTGAACACTGAAGCTTTCTTT. This gives the protein CASSLEGAGVNTEAFF. The complete variable domain, with remaining parts taken from reference TRBV7-9 and TRBJ1-1, reads DTGVSQNPRHKITKRGQNVTFRCDPISEHNRLYWYRQTLGQGPEFLTYFQNEAQLEKSRLLSDRFSAERPKGSFSTLEIQRTEQGDSAMYLCASSLEGAGVNTEAFFGQGTRLTVV.

The chain carries TRBV7-3 and TRBJ2-1, with D possibly TRBD2 on 5 matching bases. Looked up from germline, CDR1 is SGHTA and CDR2 is FQGTGA. Deletions cut 5 bases from V and 8 bases from J, with 25 bases between. CDR3 size: 17 residues. CDR3: CASSPFTRGVTPDEQFF. CDR3 bases: TGTGCCAGCAGCCCTTTTACCCGGGGTGTAACGCCAGATGAGCAGTTCTTC. The full variable domain, completed using reference TRBV7-3 and TRBJ2-1, is GAGVSQTPSNKVTEKGKYVELRCDPISGHTALYWYRQSLGQGPEFLIYFQGTGAADDSGLPNDRFFAVRPEGSVSTLKIQRTERGDSAVYLCASSPFTRGVTPDEQFFGPGTRLTVL.

This clonotype was seen a few times. This chain uses TRBV24-1 with TRBJ2-2, with TRBD2 matching 9 bases. V shed 3 bases and J 3 bases; nucleotides not matched to a gene: 13. This CDR3 comprises 19 residues. The germline CDR1 and CDR2 sequences are KGHDR and SFDVKD. This CDR3 is CATSDGTLAGLAYTGELFF. The CDR3 DNA reads as TGTGCCACCAGTGATGGAACTCTAGCGGGACTAGCTTACACCGGGGAGCTGTTTTTT.

This clonotype appeared a few times. The chain combines TRBV27 with TRBJ1-1; no clear D. The CDR3 covers 14 residues. The germline V gene encodes CDR1 MNHEY and CDR2 SMNVEV (reference sequence). V was shortened by 6 bases and J by 1 base, with 12 bases between the two germline ends. The CDR3 loop reads CASSQLSGNTEAFF. As DNA, the CDR3 is TGTGCCAGCAGCCAACTATCGGGGAACACTGAAGCTTTCTTT.

DNA for the CDR3: TGTGCCAGCCGCAATTTGAACACTGAAGCTTTCTTT. It encodes CASRNLNTEAFF. The chain has TRBV7-9 and TRBJ1-1; D call uncertain. The germline gives CDR1 SEHNR, CDR2 FQNEAQ (reference sequence). This CDR3 has 12 amino acids. V lost 8 bases and J lost 0, with 7 bases in between.

The chain has TRBV19 and TRBJ2-3, with TRBD1 matching 7 bases. This CDR3 spans 15 amino acids. From germline, CDR1 is LNHDA and CDR2 SQIVND (reference sequence). V shed 7 bases, J shed 1 base, and the junction held 8 bases outside the gene matches. This CDR3 reads CASIEGAGGTDTQYF. The DNA of the CDR3 is TGTGCCAGTATAGAGGGGGCAGGAGGCACAGATACGCAGTATTTT.

This clonotype was found many times. The chain combines TRBV6-2 or TRBV6-3 with TRBJ2-1; a weak D match, TRBD2 (6 bases). The ends were cut back, 0 bases at V and 3 bases at J, with 12 bases in the middle. Germline CDR1 MNHEY, CDR2 SVGEGT. The CDR3 consists of 16 residues. The CDR3 sequence is CASSYSETGVYNEQFF. The DNA of the CDR3 is TGTGCCAGCAGTTACTCGGAAACGGGGGTCTACAATGAGCAGTTCTTC.

The chain carries TRBV11-2 and TRBJ1-1; D call uncertain. Germline V lookup: CDR1 SGHAT, CDR2 FQNNGV. The CDR3 length is 15 residues. V was clipped by 5 bases and J by 4 bases, with 17 bases between them. The CDR3 here is CASSAQYGLGTEAFF. CDR3 DNA sequence: TGTGCCAGCAGCGCCCAATACGGTCTCGGCACTGAAGCTTTCTTT.

The chain joins TRBV7-8 to TRBJ1-1; 8 nucleotides line up with TRBD1. The CDR3 covers 13 residues. Per the germline V gene, CDR1 is SGHVS and CDR2 is FQNEAQ. Trimming removed 3 bases from V and 10 bases from J; junction bases left unmatched: 7. This CDR3 is CASSFQGAAGAFF. CDR3 in DNA: TGTGCCAGCAGCTTTCAGGGGGCGGCCGGAGCTTTCTTT.

The rearrangement links TRBV7-8 to TRBJ2-7; the D gene is possibly TRBD1 (5 bases). This CDR3 is 15 amino acids long. Between the trimmed V and J ends, which lost 2 bases and 7 bases, there was a span of 18 bases. Germline V CDR1 and CDR2: SGHVS, FQNEAQ. CDR3 sequence: CASSLFETQGGEQYF. CDR3 DNA: TGTGCCAGCAGCTTATTTGAGACGCAGGGTGGAGAGCAGTACTTC.

This clonotype has more than one count but fewer than ten. The chain uses TRBV6-6 and TRBJ2-2, with TRBD1 identical over 9 bases. This CDR3 has 14 amino acids. The germline gives CDR1 MNHNY, CDR2 SVGAGI (reference sequence). J was trimmed by 5 bases and V by 7 bases; bases with no gene match: 5. CDR3 sequence: CASKGQGSTGELFF. The DNA for the CDR3 is TGTGCCAGCAAGGGACAGGGTAGTACCGGGGAGCTGTTTTTT.

This clonotype was seen more than once but under ten times. This chain links TRBV30 with TRBJ2-1, with D possibly being TRBD1 or TRBD2 (6 bases each). Germline V lookup: CDR1 GTSNPN, CDR2 SVGIG (reference sequence). The CDR3 has 13 residues. V gave up 3 bases and J gave up 9 bases, with 15 bases separating them. DNA for the CDR3: TGTGCCTGGAGCCGGGGGCCCGACGGTGAGCAGTTCTTC. This encodes CAWSRGPDGEQFF. Drawing the rest from reference TRBV30 and TRBJ2-1, the complete variable domain is SQTIHQWPATLVQPVGSPLSLECTVEGTSNPNLYWYRQAAGRGLQLLFYSVGIGQISSEVPQNLSASRPQDRQFILSSKKLLLSDSGFYLCAWSRGPDGEQFFGPGTRLTVL.

This sequence joins TRBV7-2 and TRBJ2-5; D is undetermined. The CDR3 extends over 15 amino acids. V lost 0 bases and J lost 1, with 9 bases in between. The germline CDR1 and CDR2 sequences are SGHTA and FQGNSA. The CDR3 nucleotides are TGTGCCAGCAGCTTAGCGGGCAGCCCCCAAGAGACCCAGTACTTC. It yields the protein CASSLAGSPQETQYF.

The gene calls are TRBV11-2 and TRBJ2-5; 7 bases are shared with TRBD2. With V trimmed by 5 bases and J by 2 bases, 5 bases remained unmatched. Germline CDR1 is SGHAT and CDR2 is FQNNGV. There are 14 residues in the CDR3. The CDR3 DNA follows: TGTGCCAGCAGCCCGCGGGGGAAACAAGAGACCCAGTACTTC. Translated: CASSPRGKQETQYF.

This clonotype was seen more than once but under ten times. The junction shows a germline mismatch at one end, possibly a read error. This chain joins TRBV20-1 and TRBJ2-7, with 11 bases fitting TRBD2. CDR1 is DFQATT, CDR2 SNEGSKA, per germline (reference sequence). The CDR3 runs to 15 residues. CDR3 bases: TGCAGTGCTCCAGCCTCGGGACTAGCGGCCTACGTGCAGTACTTC. Protein: CSAPASGLAAYVQYF.

This clonotype turned up a few times. The chain employs TRBV27 and TRBJ1-6; 10 bases agree with TRBD1. V dropped 5 bases and J dropped 9; count of bases not matched to a gene: 7. The CDR3 consists of 15 residues. The V gene's germline CDR1 is MNHEY and CDR2 SMNVEV (reference sequence). This chain's CDR3 is CASSQGGQGSSPLHF. CDR3 bases: TGTGCCAGCAGTCAGGGGGGACAGGGGAGTTCACCCCTCCACTTT.

This clonotype was seen only a few times. The CDR3 loop reads CASSYGAGANVLTF. The DNA for the CDR3 is TGTGCCAGCAGTTACGGGGCTGGGGCCAACGTCCTGACTTTC. This chain joins TRBV6-2 or TRBV6-3 and TRBJ2-6; unclear D gene. This CDR3 has 14 amino acids. Trimming stripped 2 bases from V and 2 bases from J, with 4 bases between. From germline, CDR1 is MNHEY and CDR2 SVGEGT.

This clonotype turned up a few times. The rearrangement uses TRBV5-1 and TRBJ2-7; 9 bases are a match to TRBD1. This CDR3 is 15 amino acids long. V trimming: 3 bases; J trimming: 2 bases; junction bases outside the gene matches: 6. The germline V gene has CDR1 SGHRS and CDR2 YFSETQ. CDR3 amino acids: CASSSHRGLAYEQYF. The CDR3 nucleotides are TGCGCCAGCAGCTCTCACAGGGGGCTTGCCTACGAGCAGTACTTC. Based on the CDR3 plus reference TRBV5-1 and TRBJ2-7, the full variable domain is KAGVTQTPRYLIKTRGQQVTLSCSPISGHRSVSWYQQTPGQGLQFLFEYFSETQRNKGNFPGRFSGRQFSNSRSEMNVSTLELGDSALYLCASSSHRGLAYEQYFGPGTRLTVT.

The gene calls are TRBV7-2 and TRBJ2-3, with 8 positions matching TRBD2. The CDR3 has 17 amino acids. In germline, CDR1 is SGHTA, CDR2 FQGNSA. With 4 bases clipped from V and 0 bases from J, the junction kept 9 bases outside the gene matches. The CDR3 DNA sequence: TGTGCCAGCAGCTCCCGTAGTGCGGGAGGAAGCACAGATACGCAGTATTTT. It encodes CASSSRSAGGSTDTQYF.

The V gene is TRBV29-1, the J gene TRBJ1-2; 8 positions agree with TRBD1. The ends lost 3 bases at V and 6 bases at J; junction bases unmatched: 6. The germline V gene encodes CDR1 SQVTM and CDR2 ANQGSEA. The length of the CDR3 is 13 residues. The CDR3 spells CSVDKTGADGYTF. Written as DNA, the CDR3 is TGCAGCGTTGACAAGACAGGGGCGGATGGCTACACCTTC.

CDR3 residues: CASSLVGAAKNIQYF. The CDR3 bases are TGTGCCAGCAGCTTAGTGGGGGCAGCCAAAAACATTCAGTACTTC. The gene calls are TRBV5-8 and TRBJ2-4; the D gene is possibly TRBD1 (6 bases). CDR3 length: 15 residues. V dropped 2 bases and J dropped 0 bases, with 9 bases sitting between them. In germline, CDR1 is SGHTS, CDR2 YDEGEE.